The next 10 T cell receptor beta chains were all read from a single sample in a study of T cell repertoires in cytomegalovirus infection. Their antigens are not known. TCRdb reanalysed the reads using MiXCR and keeps one entry per CDR3 protein. Of 900,000 to 950,000 distinct CDR3 sequences in the sample, roughly 31% were seen once. The source was cultured CD8+ T cells from PBMCs, collected from culture after CMV antigen stimulation. Receptors were obtained from a human donor in good health (CMV status not recorded). Some clones in this sample may be carry-over from other donors' samples.

The chain joins TRBV6-1 to TRBJ2-7; 7 bases fit TRBD1. From germline, CDR1 is MNHNS and CDR2 SASEGT. V was clipped by 1 base and J by 1 base; unmatched bases: 7. The CDR3 sequence is 16 residues long. The CDR3 bases are TGTGCCAGCAGTGAAGTTCACGAGGGGGCATCCTACGAGCAGTACTTC. Protein sequence: CASSEVHEGASYEQYF.

This clonotype has ten or more counts. The rearrangement joins TRBV7-2 to TRBJ2-5, with 8 bases matching TRBD2. The CDR3 length is 16 residues. Germline CDR1 SGHTA, CDR2 FQGNSA. J gave up 1 base and V 0 bases, and 4 bases lay outside the gene matches. CDR3 coding DNA: TGTGCCAGCAGCTTAGCGGCACTAGCGGCCCAAGAGACCCAGTACTTC. Protein sequence: CASSLAALAAQETQYF.

This chain connects TRBV2 to TRBJ1-2; D call uncertain. The length of the CDR3 is 16 residues. From germline, CDR1 is SNHLY and CDR2 FYNNEI. V was clipped by 3 bases and J by 4 bases, with 18 bases between them. The DNA for the CDR3 is TGTGCCAGCAGTGAGGATCCCTATGGGCGATCCTATGGCTACACCTTC. Amino acid sequence: CASSEDPYGRSYGYTF.

This clonotype turned up a few times. The chain recombines TRBV4-1 with TRBJ2-2; D gene uncertain. The CDR3 consists of 16 residues. Trimming pared 0 bases from V and 1 base from J, leaving 9 bases between. CDR1 and CDR2 from the germline V gene are MGHRA and YSYEKL. CDR3 sequence: CASSQEEMMNTGELFF. Here the CDR3 DNA reads TGCGCCAGCAGCCAAGAAGAGATGATGAACACCGGGGAGCTGTTTTTT.

Many counts were recorded for this clonotype. V gene TRBV19 combines with J gene TRBJ2-3; unclear D gene. Germline V lookup: CDR1 LNHDA, CDR2 SQIVND (reference sequence). The length of the CDR3 is 11 residues. Trimming pared 9 bases from V and 2 bases from J, leaving 6 bases between. DNA for the CDR3: TGTGCCAGCAGCGCCACAGATACGCAGTATTTT. Amino acids: CASSATDTQYF.

This clonotype was counted between two and nine times. The chain employs TRBV7-9 and TRBJ1-1; D possibly corresponds to TRBD1 (5 bases). This CDR3 region has 13 residues. Trimming stripped 2 bases from V and 5 bases from J, with 9 bases between. CDR1 SEHNR and CDR2 FQNEAQ come from the germline V gene (reference sequence). The DNA of the CDR3 is TGTGCCAGCAGCTTAAAGGGGACGACTGAAGCTTTCTTT. Translation gives CASSLKGTTEAFF.

With respect to this clonotype: A single base separates this from a much larger clone, so it may be a read error. V is TRBV12-5 and J is TRBJ2-5; D might be TRBD1 or TRBD2, each matching 6 bases. Germline V gene sequence: CDR1 LGHNT, CDR2 FRNRAP. This CDR3 is built from 17 residues. Trimming pared 3 bases from V and 6 bases from J, leaving 23 bases between. The DNA for the CDR3 is TGTGCTAGTGGTTTTACCCTCCCGGGGGCCCGAGGGAAGACCCAGTACTTC. Translated, it gives CASGFTLPGARGKTQYF.

This clonotype was seen a few times. The CDR3 loop reads CAGRGNNEQFF. The CDR3 DNA sequence: TGTGCCGGCCGGGGGAACAATGAGCAGTTCTTC. The V and J genes are TRBV6-1 and TRBJ2-1, with D possibly TRBD2 on 6 matching bases. Germline loops: CDR1 MNHNS, CDR2 SASEGT. This CDR3 is built from 11 residues. Trimming shortened V by 11 bases and J by 5 bases, and 10 bases separated the two germline ends.

The chain uses TRBV10-1 and TRBJ2-7; TRBD1 matches at 7 bases. This CDR3 is 14 amino acids long. In germline, CDR1 is WNHNN, CDR2 SYGVQD (reference sequence). V was pared by 3 bases and J by 0 bases, with 2 bases of the junction left unmatched. CDR3 in amino acids: CASSDRTGSYEQYF. DNA of the CDR3: TGCGCCAGCAGTGACCGGACAGGCTCCTACGAGCAGTACTTC.

There are a few counts of this clonotype. V and J are TRBV4-1 and TRBJ2-7; D ambiguous. This CDR3 contains 13 residues. Germline-derived CDR1 and CDR2 are MGHRA and YSYEKL. V was trimmed by 4 bases and J by 5 bases, leaving 12 bases between them. In nucleotides, the CDR3 is TGCGCCAGCAGCCCCTATCCCGAAAACGAGCAGTACTTC. Amino acid sequence: CASSPYPENEQYF.